These 26 T cell receptor beta chains were sequenced from one sample in a study of CD8+CD57+ T cells in acquired aplastic anemia. Profiles of TCR beta VDJ and CDR3 were generated from a genomic DNA template. In TCRdb, the reads were re-called with MiXCR into one record per CDR3 protein. The sample comprises just over 200,000 distinct CDR3 sequences, 65% of which are singletons, and around 60% rests with the top ten. Patients who underwent sequencing had shown CD8+CD57+ cell expansion by flow cytometry. The sample consisted of sorted CD4+, CD8+, or CD8+CD57+ T cells (not recorded which) from PBMCs. The receptors derive from a human donor with aplastic anemia.

This sequence joins TRBV10-3 and TRBJ2-5, with D tentatively TRBD1 (5 bases). V was cut by 6 bases and J by 1 base, with 9 bases left in between. This CDR3 has 13 residues. CDR1 is ENHRY, CDR2 SYGVKD, per germline. The CDR3 DNA reads as TGTGCCATCAGCCAGGGAATCCAAGAGACCCAGTACTTC. Translation gives CAISQGIQETQYF.

The rearrangement uses TRBV2 and TRBJ1-1; D uncertain. Germline assignment: CDR1 SNHLY and CDR2 FYNNEI. The CDR3 length is 14 residues. Deletions cut 3 bases from V and 5 bases from J, with 13 bases between. The CDR3 DNA is TGTGCCAGCAGTGACGGAGGTGCTGGGACTGAAGCTTTCTTT. This gives the protein CASSDGGAGTEAFF.

This chain connects TRBV7-3 to TRBJ1-1, with D unclear. Germline-derived CDR1 and CDR2 are SGHTA and FQGTGA. V was trimmed by 5 bases and J by 0 bases, leaving 13 bases between them. The CDR3 loop spans 15 amino acids. The CDR3 nucleotides are TGTGCCAGCAGCCCCGGCACGAACTTGAACACTGAAGCTTTCTTT. Amino acid sequence: CASSPGTNLNTEAFF.

The V call is TRBV7-9, the J call TRBJ2-1; 14 positions match TRBD2. Germline CDR1 is SEHNR and CDR2 is FQNEAQ (reference sequence). The CDR3 contains 17 residues. J gave up 0 bases and V 3 bases, and 1 base lay outside the gene matches. The CDR3 nucleotides read TGTGCCAGCAGCTTTGGGACTAGCGGGAGCTCCTACAATGAGCAGTTCTTC. It specifies CASSFGTSGSSYNEQFF.

As DNA, the CDR3 is TGCAGCGTTGTGGAGGGGGTGGACTACGAGCAGTACTTC. Translated: CSVVEGVDYEQYF. This chain links TRBV29-1 with TRBJ2-7; D is possibly TRBD1 or TRBD2 (6 bases each). This CDR3 contains 13 residues. The germline V gene encodes CDR1 SQVTM and CDR2 ANQGSEA. With 4 bases removed from V and 3 bases from J, the gap between germline ends came to 13 bases.

The V gene is TRBV5-1, the J gene TRBJ1-1; the D gene is possibly TRBD1 (5 bases). Germline V gene sequence: CDR1 SGHRS, CDR2 YFSETQ. Trimming shortened V by 0 bases and J by 5 bases, and 11 bases separated the two germline ends. CDR3 length: 14 residues. CDR3 nucleotide sequence: TGCGCCAGCAGCTTGGAAGGGGTGTTGACTGAAGCTTTCTTT. This gives the protein CASSLEGVLTEAFF.

The rearrangement joins TRBV25-1 to TRBJ1-2; 7 nucleotides align to TRBD1. Germline V gene sequence: CDR1 MGHDK, CDR2 SYGVNS. CDR3 length equals 13 residues. V lost 6 bases, J lost 4 bases, and 5 bases stayed unmatched. This CDR3 reads CASRQGQSYGYTF. The CDR3, as DNA: TGTGCCAGCAGACAGGGGCAGAGCTATGGCTACACCTTC.

The chain recombines TRBV10-1 with TRBJ2-7; D not resolved. There are 16 residues in the CDR3. CDR1 is WNHNN and CDR2 is SYGVQD in the germline V gene (reference sequence). V was shortened by 2 bases and J by 12 bases, with 26 bases between the two germline ends. This CDR3 reads CASSEADEVQPKQRYF. The CDR3 coding sequence is TGCGCCAGCAGTGAGGCGGACGAGGTGCAGCCTAAGCAGCGGTACTTC.

This sequence joins TRBV15 and TRBJ2-5; 10 nucleotides agree with TRBD1. The tail of the sequence fits TRBJ2-6 better, so the J call may be wrong. The CDR3 is 17 amino acids. Per the germline V gene, CDR1 is LNHNV and CDR2 is YYDKDF (reference sequence). The CDR3 coding sequence is TGTGCCACCAGCGAGAGGGACAGGGGCTCTGGGGCCAACGTCCTGACTTTC. This sequence encodes CATSERDRGSGANVLTF.

The chain couples TRBV5-1 to TRBJ1-1; unclear D gene. The CDR3 has 14 residues. Trimming took off 1 base at V and 5 bases at J, with 12 bases between the two ends. Per the germline V gene, CDR1 is SGHRS and CDR2 is YFSETQ. CDR3 region: CASSLSSRDTEAFF. CDR3 sequence (DNA): TGCGCCAGCAGCTTGTCCTCAAGGGATACTGAAGCTTTCTTT.

The chain recombines TRBV5-1 with TRBJ2-1; 11 nucleotides align to TRBD2. The CDR3 totals 15 residues. V gave up 8 bases and J gave up 3 bases; unmatched junction bases: 7. Germline CDR1 and CDR2: SGHRS and YFSETQ. The CDR3 region has the DNA TGCGCCAGTCTCGAAACTAGCGGGAGCTACAATGAGCAGTTCTTC. Amino acids: CASLETSGSYNEQFF.

V and J are TRBV6-6 and TRBJ2-7, with 10 bases aligning to TRBD2. This CDR3 contains 14 residues. Germline V gene lookup returns CDR1 MNHNY and CDR2 SVGAGI (reference sequence). Germline trimming cut 5 bases from V and 5 bases from J; bases unmatched to any gene: 6. CDR3 in DNA: TGTGCCAGCAGTCGAGCGGGAGGGCCACACGAGCAGTACTTC. Its protein product is CASSRAGGPHEQYF.

The V call is TRBV19, the J call TRBJ2-5, with 8 bases matching TRBD1. With V trimmed by 8 bases and J by 1 base, 6 bases remained unmatched. CDR3 size: 14 residues. Looked up from germline, CDR1 is LNHDA and CDR2 is SQIVND (reference sequence). DNA for the CDR3: TGTGCCAGTTCAACAGGGGGTGGCCAAGAGACCCAGTACTTC. Translated: CASSTGGGQETQYF.

Worth noting for this clonotype: An end of the junction does not agree with germline; a read error may underlie this. This sequence joins TRBV12-3 or TRBV12-4 and TRBJ1-4; D not certain. The CDR3 consists of 11 residues. CDR3 protein: CASRSQEKLFF. The CDR3 nucleotides are TGTGCCAGCAGGAGCCAGGAAAAACTGTTCTTT.

V usage is TRBV19 and J usage is TRBJ2-7, with no clear D. V gave up 7 bases and J gave up 2 bases, with 12 bases separating them. This CDR3 has 13 residues. Germline V gives CDR1 LNHDA, CDR2 SQIVND (reference sequence). This chain's CDR3 is CASIGVDAYEQYF. CDR3 nucleotides: TGTGCCAGTATCGGCGTCGATGCCTACGAGCAGTACTTC.

V and J are TRBV20-1 and TRBJ1-2; D perhaps matches TRBD1 (5 bases). The CDR3 is made up of 11 amino acids. Germline values: CDR1 DFQATT, CDR2 SNEGSKA (reference sequence). V dropped 7 bases and J dropped 6 bases, with 12 bases sitting between them. Written as DNA, the CDR3 is TGCAGTGTCCTGGGGGGGGATGGCTACACCTTC. Translation gives CSVLGGDGYTF.

V and J are TRBV5-5 and TRBJ2-7; D might be TRBD1 (6 bases). The V end was cut by 0 bases, the J end by 5 bases, with 9 bases between. The CDR3 consists of 13 residues. The V gene's germline CDR1 is SGHKS and CDR2 YYEKEE (reference sequence). This CDR3 reads CASSLEQGDEQYF. CDR3 coding DNA: TGTGCCAGCAGCTTGGAACAGGGTGACGAGCAGTACTTC. Supplemented by reference TRBV5-5 and TRBJ2-7, the full variable domain reads DAGVTQSPTHLIKTRGQQVTLRCSPISGHKSVSWYQQVLGQGPQFIFQYYEKEERGRGNFPDRFSARQFPNYSSELNVNALLLGDSALYLCASSLEQGDEQYFGPGTRLTVT.

The CDR3 region is CASRLGLAGNNEQFF. In DNA form, the CDR3 reads TGTGCCAGCAGGCTCGGGCTAGCGGGGAACAATGAGCAGTTCTTC. The chain recombines TRBV7-2 with TRBJ2-1; the match to TRBD2 covers 9 bases. With 6 bases clipped from V and 5 bases from J, the junction kept 8 bases outside the gene matches. The CDR3 is made up of 15 amino acids. Germline-derived CDR1 and CDR2 are SGHTA and FQGNSA. The whole variable domain, filled in from reference TRBV7-2 and TRBJ2-1, reads GAGVSQSPSNKVTEKGKDVELRCDPISGHTALYWYRQSLGQGLEFLIYFQGNSAPDKSGLPSDRFSAERTGGSVSTLTIQRTQQEDSAVYLCASRLGLAGNNEQFFGPGTRLTVL.

This rearrangement joins TRBV9 to TRBJ2-7; TRBD1 matches at 10 bases. The germline CDR1 and CDR2 sequences are SGDLS and YYNGEE. The CDR3 contains 14 residues. Trimming cost V 3 bases and J 3 bases; bases outside gene matches: 3. This CDR3 reads CASSAGQGDYEQYF. The CDR3 DNA is TGTGCCAGCAGCGCCGGACAGGGGGACTACGAGCAGTACTTC.

The J gene is TRBJ2-3, the V gene TRBV7-9, with D hard to call. The V gene's germline CDR1 is SEHNR and CDR2 FQNEAQ (reference sequence). The ends were cut back, 1 base at V and 6 bases at J, with 11 bases in the middle. The CDR3 consists of 14 residues. In DNA form, the CDR3 reads TGTGCCAGCAGCTTAGGCTCATTTGCGGATACGCAGTATTTT. It translates to CASSLGSFADTQYF.

The chain employs TRBV20-1 and TRBJ2-7; 10 bases are a match to TRBD1. The J segment lost 4 bases and the V segment lost 0 bases, leaving 6 bases of the junction unmatched. This CDR3 is built from 15 residues. Germline lookup yields CDR1 DFQATT and CDR2 SNEGSKA (reference sequence). The chain's CDR3 is CSARDWTGGTYEQYF. The CDR3 bases are TGCAGTGCTAGAGATTGGACAGGGGGTACGTACGAGCAGTACTTC.

The V and J genes are TRBV14 and TRBJ1-1; possible D gene TRBD1, 6 bases. Germline V CDR1 and CDR2: SGHDN, FVKESK. The ends were cut back, 1 base at V and 7 bases at J, with 10 bases in the middle. The CDR3 runs 13 residues. DNA for the CDR3: TGTGCCAGCAGCCAAGGGGCGGACAGTGAAGCTTTCTTT. Protein sequence: CASSQGADSEAFF.

V gene TRBV11-2 combines with J gene TRBJ2-7; D gene ambiguous. Germline-derived CDR1 and CDR2 are SGHAT and FQNNGV. This CDR3 is 15 amino acids long. V was cut by 4 bases and J by 2 bases, with 15 bases left in between. The CDR3 bases are TGTGCCAGCAGCTCACAGACCCCGCTCGCCTACGAGCAGTACTTC. It yields the protein CASSSQTPLAYEQYF.

This clonotype was counted between two and nine times. The V and J genes are TRBV15 and TRBJ1-5, with unresolved D. The germline V and J ends were trimmed by 3 bases and 7 bases, with 4 bases remaining between them. The CDR3 consists of 11 residues. Germline loops: CDR1 LNHNV, CDR2 YYDKDF (reference sequence). The CDR3: CATSSDQPQHF. DNA for the CDR3: TGTGCCACCAGCAGCGACCAGCCCCAGCATTTT.

The chain couples TRBV2 to TRBJ2-6; D is undetermined. V was trimmed by 9 bases and J by 0 bases, leaving 12 bases between them. Germline V gene sequence: CDR1 SNHLY, CDR2 FYNNEI. This CDR3 is built from 15 residues. The CDR3 here is CARGQVGSGANVLTF. CDR3 bases: TGTGCCAGAGGGCAGGTGGGCTCTGGGGCCAACGTCCTGACTTTC.

The DNA for the CDR3 is TGTGCCACCAGTGATCTGACTAGCGGGGGGGCAGAGACCCAGTACTTC. Amino acids: CATSDLTSGGAETQYF. This sequence joins TRBV24-1 and TRBJ2-5; 14 bases agree with TRBD2. Germline CDR1 reads KGHDR; CDR2 reads SFDVKD. The CDR3 consists of 16 residues. Trimming removed 3 bases from V and 4 bases from J; junction bases left unmatched: 3.